Each of the 21 T cell receptor beta chains below was sequenced from the same sample in a study of cytomegalovirus exposure and HLA in healthy donors. The PCR had 60 Vbeta and 13 Jbeta primers. Data came from immunoSEQ multiplex PCR; TCRdb stores just in-frame clones and leaves some out. The table lists 170,000 or so clones. Sequencing input: PBMCs. Every receptor here comes from a man between 25 and 39 years old in good health and CMV-seronegative.

The rearrangement joins TRBV7-9 to TRBJ2-7; D call uncertain. This CDR3 spans 12 amino acids. From germline, CDR1 is SEHNR and CDR2 FQNEAQ (reference sequence). V lost 5 bases to trimming and J lost 2 bases, with 7 bases between them. This CDR3 reads CASSHSTYEQYF. In nucleotides, the CDR3 is TGTGCCAGCAGCCATAGTACCTACGAGCAGTACTTC.

This sequence joins TRBV6-6 and TRBJ2-3, with D possibly TRBD1 on 5 matching bases. The V gene lost 2 bases and the J gene lost 3 bases, with 9 bases spanning the gap. The germline V gene has CDR1 MNHNY and CDR2 SVGAGI (reference sequence). The CDR3 is 14 residues long. The CDR3 protein is CASSYGARTDTQYF. The CDR3 coding sequence is TGTGCCAGCAGTTACGGGGCGAGGACAGATACGCAGTATTTT.

The V and J genes are TRBV5-1 and TRBJ2-7, with 10 positions matching TRBD1. V trimming: 4 bases; J trimming: 5 bases; junction bases outside the gene matches: 9. The germline V gene encodes CDR1 SGHRS and CDR2 YFSETQ. The CDR3 length is 15 residues. CDR3 protein: CASSPRTGGNHEQYF. As DNA, the CDR3 is TGCGCCAGCAGCCCTCGGACAGGGGGAAACCACGAGCAGTACTTC.

The chain links TRBV10-2 to TRBJ2-1; 7 positions agree with TRBD2. Germline lookup yields CDR1 WSHSY and CDR2 SAAADI. The length of the CDR3 is 15 residues. The V and J ends lost 2 bases and 6 bases, in that order; junction bases with no gene match: 7. CDR3 nucleotide sequence: TGCGCCAGCAGTGAGGCAGCGGGATTATTCAATGAGCAGTTCTTC. Its protein product is CASSEAAGLFNEQFF.

The chain recombines TRBV11-3 with TRBJ1-1; D is undetermined. Trimming shortened V by 0 bases and J by 1 base, and 3 bases separated the two germline ends. The germline V gene has CDR1 SGHNT and CDR2 YENEEA. The CDR3 has 13 residues. The CDR3 nucleotides read TGTGCCAGCAGCTTAGAACAGAACACTGAAGCTTTCTTT. Its translation: CASSLEQNTEAFF.

V is TRBV19 and J is TRBJ2-1, with 7 nucleotides matching TRBD2. Germline V gives CDR1 LNHDA, CDR2 SQIVND (reference sequence). The V gene end was trimmed by 7 bases and the J gene end by 1 base; junction bases not matched to a gene: 7. CDR3 size: 15 residues. CDR3 region: CASMPSGGSYNEQFF. CDR3 nucleotide sequence: TGTGCCAGTATGCCCTCGGGGGGTTCCTACAATGAGCAGTTCTTC.

V is TRBV5-1 and J is TRBJ2-6; D remains ambiguous. Germline V CDR1 and CDR2: SGHRS, YFSETQ. The V gene lost 1 base and the J gene lost 2 bases, with 7 bases spanning the gap. The CDR3 has 15 amino acids. CDR3 loop: CASSLQAPGANVLTF. The CDR3 DNA reads TGCGCCAGCAGCTTGCAAGCCCCTGGGGCCAACGTCCTGACTTTC.

The chain carries TRBV6-5 and TRBJ1-1; tentatively, D is TRBD1 (6 bases). The CDR3 is 12 amino acids. V was shortened by 5 bases and J by 4 bases, with 8 bases between the two germline ends. The V gene's germline CDR1 is MNHEY and CDR2 SVGAGI. The CDR3 DNA reads as TGTGCCAGCAGTACAGGGTTCACTGAAGCTTTCTTT. Its protein is CASSTGFTEAFF.

The chain carries TRBV6-1 and TRBJ1-1; D gene ambiguous. The CDR3 runs to 11 residues. CDR1 MNHNS and CDR2 SASEGT come from the germline V gene. The ends were cut back, 4 bases at V and 8 bases at J, with 8 bases in the middle. CDR3: CASSGAAEAFF. The CDR3 coding sequence is TGTGCCAGCAGTGGGGCCGCCGAAGCTTTCTTT.

The gene calls are TRBV7-9 and TRBJ2-7; 11 bases map to TRBD2. With 1 base clipped from V and 3 bases from J, the junction kept 8 bases outside the gene matches. The CDR3 consists of 17 residues. Looked up from germline, CDR1 is SEHNR and CDR2 is FQNEAQ (reference sequence). The chain's CDR3 is CASSLDSGRVPRYEQYF. DNA for the CDR3: TGTGCCAGCAGCTTAGATAGCGGGAGGGTCCCCCGCTACGAGCAGTACTTC.

The chain links TRBV5-1 to TRBJ2-7; 8 positions match TRBD2. CDR3 length equals 14 residues. The trim removed 4 bases at V and 5 bases at J, leaving 8 bases unmatched. Germline CDR1 is SGHRS and CDR2 is YFSETQ. DNA of the CDR3: TGCGCCAGCAGCCAAAACGCCGGGGGGGACGAGCAGTACTTC. This codes for CASSQNAGGDEQYF.

This rearrangement joins TRBV28 to TRBJ1-5, with a tentative D call TRBD1 (5 bases). The CDR3 has 15 amino acids. Germline V CDR1 and CDR2: MDHEN, SYDVKM. V dropped 5 bases and J dropped 7 bases, with 18 bases sitting between them. The CDR3 nucleotides read TGTGCCAGCAGTCCTGGCGGGGGTTCGAGGCAGCCCCAGCATTTT. Translation: CASSPGGGSRQPQHF.

This chain joins TRBV28 and TRBJ1-2; 8 bases are a match to TRBD1. V was pared by 3 bases and J by 7 bases, with 7 bases of the junction left unmatched. This CDR3 contains 14 residues. Germline V lookup: CDR1 MDHEN, CDR2 SYDVKM. The CDR3, as DNA: TGTGCCAGCAGTTTGGGGCAGGGGGCGGGTGGCTACACCTTC. It yields the protein CASSLGQGAGGYTF.

This chain's CDR3 is CASSLVAGGIIMNTEAFF. Here the CDR3 DNA reads TGCGCCAGCAGCTTGGTGGCAGGGGGAATTATCATGAACACTGAAGCTTTCTTT. The rearrangement uses TRBV5-1 and TRBJ1-1; 7 bases are shared with TRBD1. CDR1 is SGHRS, CDR2 YFSETQ, per germline. The CDR3 totals 18 residues. Losses at the gene ends were 0 bases for V and 0 bases for J; bases not matched to a gene: 11.

The chain couples TRBV7-8 to TRBJ2-5, with D unresolved. Germline values: CDR1 SGHVS, CDR2 FQNEAQ. The length of the CDR3 is 13 residues. V dropped 6 bases and J dropped 0 bases, with 8 bases sitting between them. The CDR3 DNA is TGTGCCAGCAGATACAGTAACCAAGAGACCCAGTACTTC. This codes for CASRYSNQETQYF.

The CDR3 DNA reads as TGTGCCAGCAGCTTAGATCCAGGGGGCTCCTACAATGAGCAGTTCTTC. Its protein product is CASSLDPGGSYNEQFF. The chain has TRBV11-2 and TRBJ2-1, with 7 bases identical to TRBD1. V was clipped by 0 bases and J by 0 bases; unmatched bases: 2. The germline V gene has CDR1 SGHAT and CDR2 FQNNGV. The CDR3 contains 16 residues. The full variable domain, with the rest looked up from reference TRBV11-2 and TRBJ2-1, is EAGVAQSPRYKIIEKRQSVAFWCNPISGHATLYWYQQILGQGPKLLIQFQNNGVVDDSQLPKDRFSAERLKGVDSTLKIQPAKLEDSAVYLCASSLDPGGSYNEQFFGPGTRLTVL.

The rearrangement links TRBV5-4 to TRBJ1-2, with TRBD1 identical over 9 bases. The germline gives CDR1 SGHNT, CDR2 YYREEE (reference sequence). The CDR3 covers 17 residues. V was pared by 0 bases and J by 3 bases, with 9 bases of the junction left unmatched. CDR3 sequence reads: CASSLGTGVQTYYGYTF. The CDR3 DNA reads as TGTGCCAGCAGCTTGGGGACAGGGGTTCAAACTTACTATGGCTACACCTTC. Combining the CDR3 with reference TRBV5-4 and TRBJ1-2 gives the whole variable domain ETGVTQSPTHLIKTRGQQVTLRCSSQSGHNTVSWYQQALGQGPQFIFQYYREEENGRGNFPPRFSGLQFPNYSSELNVNALELDDSALYLCASSLGTGVQTYYGYTFGSGTRLTVV.

The genes are TRBV7-3 and TRBJ2-2, with D hard to call. The V gene's germline CDR1 is SGHTA and CDR2 FQGTGA. Trimming shortened V by 1 base and J by 5 bases, and 8 bases separated the two germline ends. The CDR3 sequence is 14 residues long. The CDR3 sequence is CASSLISRTGELFF. The CDR3 nucleotides are TGTGCCAGCAGCTTAATATCCCGTACCGGGGAGCTGTTTTTT. Together with reference TRBV7-3 and TRBJ2-2, the CDR3 gives the full variable domain: GAGVSQTPSNKVTEKGKYVELRCDPISGHTALYWYRQSLGQGPEFLIYFQGTGAADDSGLPNDRFFAVRPEGSVSTLKIQRTERGDSAVYLCASSLISRTGELFFGEGSRLTVL.

The chain carries TRBV5-6 and TRBJ2-1; TRBD1 might be the D (6 bases). With 2 bases removed from V and 7 bases from J, the gap between germline ends came to 16 bases. The CDR3 covers 15 residues. Germline V lookup: CDR1 SGHDT, CDR2 YYEEEE. As DNA, the CDR3 is TGTGCCAGCAGCTTCCGGGACCTTCAGGGGAATGAGCAGTTCTTC. Translation gives CASSFRDLQGNEQFF.

The J gene is TRBJ1-2, the V gene TRBV28, with TRBD1 identical over 7 bases. The germline CDR1 and CDR2 sequences are MDHEN and SYDVKM. CDR3 length equals 15 residues. V shed 2 bases and J 2 bases; nucleotides not matched to a gene: 5. CDR3 DNA: TGTGCCAGCAGTTTAACAGGGGTGGCGAACTATGGCTACACCTTC. Protein: CASSLTGVANYGYTF.

The rearrangement links TRBV28 to TRBJ2-7; 11 bases are a match to TRBD2. Trimming removed 3 bases from V and 3 bases from J; junction bases left unmatched: 7. This CDR3 has 16 residues. The germline V gene encodes CDR1 MDHEN and CDR2 SYDVKM. CDR3 sequence reads: CASSFSGRGLNYEQYF. CDR3 sequence (DNA): TGTGCCAGCAGTTTTAGCGGGAGGGGTCTGAACTACGAGCAGTACTTC.